This T cell receptor beta chain was recovered during a study of T cell clonality in common variable immunodeficiency. Study-wide results and limits: Authors noted CVID clonality's cause needs subpopulation repertoire sequencing. Common variable immunodeficiency TCR beta sequences reportedly had fewer deletions and N-nucleotide insertions.

In its sample, this clone was seen a few times. The antigen is unknown. The CDR3 end falls 3 residues outside the read, so it is completed with the germline J gene. The protocol was immunoSEQ multiplex PCR, while the TCRdb copy is restricted to in-frame clones and leaves out a portion. This sample includes roughly 33,000 clones with no singletons; its ten biggest clones take up over 5%. Of CVID subjects, approximately 15 were female and around 27 male, mean age about 40. Both groups were predominantly of Caucasian heritage. V shed 6 bases and J shed 0 bases, with 17 bases lying between them. The CDR3 runs to 16 residues. Germline CDR1 and CDR2: MNHEY and SVGEGT.

What was sequenced was peripheral blood mononuclear cells. The rearrangement joins TRBV6-2 or TRBV6-3 to TRBJ1-1; D is undetermined. This sequence originates from a human donor with common variable immunodeficiency. The part of the CDR3 DNA that was read is TGTGCCAGCAGCCCCCGCGCCACCTTAATGAACACTGAA. It encodes CASSPRATLMNTE. The complete CDR3 sequence is CASSPRATLMNTEAFF.